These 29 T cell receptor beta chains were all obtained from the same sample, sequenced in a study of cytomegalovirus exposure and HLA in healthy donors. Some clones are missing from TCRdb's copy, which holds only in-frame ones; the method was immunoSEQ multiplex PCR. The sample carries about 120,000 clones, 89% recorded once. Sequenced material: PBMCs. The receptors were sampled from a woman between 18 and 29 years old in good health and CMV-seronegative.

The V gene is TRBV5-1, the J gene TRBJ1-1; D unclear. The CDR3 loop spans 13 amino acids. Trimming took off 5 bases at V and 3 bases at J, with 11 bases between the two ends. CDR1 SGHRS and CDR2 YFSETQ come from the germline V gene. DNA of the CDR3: TGCGCCAGCAGTTACGATCGGGACACTGAAGCTTTCTTT. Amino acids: CASSYDRDTEAFF.

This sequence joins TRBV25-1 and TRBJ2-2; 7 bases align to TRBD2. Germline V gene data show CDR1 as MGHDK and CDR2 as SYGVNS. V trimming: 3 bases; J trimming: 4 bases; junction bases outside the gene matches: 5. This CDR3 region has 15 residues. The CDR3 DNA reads TGTGCCAGCAGTGAGATGGCGGGAGCCACCGGGGAGCTGTTTTTT. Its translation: CASSEMAGATGELFF.

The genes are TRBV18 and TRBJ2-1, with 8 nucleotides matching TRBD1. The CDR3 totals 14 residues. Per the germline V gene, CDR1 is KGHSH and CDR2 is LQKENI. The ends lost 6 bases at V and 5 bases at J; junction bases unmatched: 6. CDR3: CASSRSGGHNEQFF. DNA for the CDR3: TGTGCCAGCTCCCGATCAGGGGGCCACAATGAGCAGTTCTTC.

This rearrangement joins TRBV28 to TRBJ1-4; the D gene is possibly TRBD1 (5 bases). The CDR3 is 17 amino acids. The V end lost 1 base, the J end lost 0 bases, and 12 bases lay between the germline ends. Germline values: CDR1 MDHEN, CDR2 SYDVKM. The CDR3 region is CASSLYLTTATNEKLFF. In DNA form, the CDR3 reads TGTGCCAGCAGTTTATACCTTACGACAGCAACTAATGAAAAACTGTTTTTT.

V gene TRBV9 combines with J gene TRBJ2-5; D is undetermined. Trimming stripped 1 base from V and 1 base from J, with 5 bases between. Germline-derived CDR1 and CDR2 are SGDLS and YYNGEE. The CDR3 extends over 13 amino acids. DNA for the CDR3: TGTGCCAGCAGCGTATCCAGCCAAGAGACCCAGTACTTC. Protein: CASSVSSQETQYF.

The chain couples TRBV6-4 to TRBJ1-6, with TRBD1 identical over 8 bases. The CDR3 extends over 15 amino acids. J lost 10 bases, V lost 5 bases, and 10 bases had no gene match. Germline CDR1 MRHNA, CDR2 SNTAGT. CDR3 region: CASSPRTGQYSPLHF. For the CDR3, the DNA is TGTGCCAGCAGTCCGAGGACAGGGCAATACTCACCCCTCCACTTT.

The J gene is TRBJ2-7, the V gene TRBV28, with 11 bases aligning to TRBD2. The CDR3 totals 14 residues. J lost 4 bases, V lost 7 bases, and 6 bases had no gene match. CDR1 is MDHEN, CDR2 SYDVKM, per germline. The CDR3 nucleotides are TGTGCCAGCAAGGCCGGGACTAGCGGTTACGAGCAGTACTTC. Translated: CASKAGTSGYEQYF.

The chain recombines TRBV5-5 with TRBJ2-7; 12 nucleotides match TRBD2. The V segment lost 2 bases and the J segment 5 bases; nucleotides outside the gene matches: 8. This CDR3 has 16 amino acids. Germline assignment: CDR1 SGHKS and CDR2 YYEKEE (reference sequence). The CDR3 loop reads CASSFQKLAGGNEQYF. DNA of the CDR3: TGTGCCAGCAGCTTCCAGAAACTAGCGGGAGGCAACGAGCAGTACTTC.

Here the CDR3 reads CASSLGYYGETQYF. CDR3 coding DNA: TGTGCCAGCAGCCTCGGGTATTATGGAGAGACCCAGTACTTC. The chain recombines TRBV5-6 with TRBJ2-5; D unclear. From germline, CDR1 is SGHDT and CDR2 YYEEEE. Trimming removed 4 bases at V and 4 bases at J, with 14 bases between. The CDR3 has 14 amino acids.

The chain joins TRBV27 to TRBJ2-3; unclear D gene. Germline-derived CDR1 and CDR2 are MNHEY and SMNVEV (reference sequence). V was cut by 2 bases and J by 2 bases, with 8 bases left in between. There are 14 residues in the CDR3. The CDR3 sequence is CASSLKLFTDTQYF. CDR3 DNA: TGTGCCAGCAGTTTAAAACTATTCACAGATACGCAGTATTTT.

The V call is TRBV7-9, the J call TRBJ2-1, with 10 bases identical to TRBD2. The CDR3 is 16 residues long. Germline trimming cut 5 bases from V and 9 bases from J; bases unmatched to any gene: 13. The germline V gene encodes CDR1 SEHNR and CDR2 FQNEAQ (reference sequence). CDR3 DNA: TGTGCCAGCAGCCCAGGACTAGCGGAAATTTCGGGTGAGCAGTTCTTC. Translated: CASSPGLAEISGEQFF.

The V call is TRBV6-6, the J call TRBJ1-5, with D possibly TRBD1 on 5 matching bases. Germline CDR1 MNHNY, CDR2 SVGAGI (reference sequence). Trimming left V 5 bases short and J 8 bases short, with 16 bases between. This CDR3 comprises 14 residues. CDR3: CASSPLTGPEPQHF. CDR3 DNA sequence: TGTGCCAGCAGTCCACTAACAGGACCCGAGCCCCAGCATTTT.

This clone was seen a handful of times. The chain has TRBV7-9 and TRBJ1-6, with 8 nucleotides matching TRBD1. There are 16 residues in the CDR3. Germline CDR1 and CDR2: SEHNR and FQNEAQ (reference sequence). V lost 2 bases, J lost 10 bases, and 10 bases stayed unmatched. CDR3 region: CASSLSAQGDGSPLHF. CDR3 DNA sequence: TGTGCCAGCAGCTTAAGCGCACAGGGGGATGGATCACCCCTCCACTTT.

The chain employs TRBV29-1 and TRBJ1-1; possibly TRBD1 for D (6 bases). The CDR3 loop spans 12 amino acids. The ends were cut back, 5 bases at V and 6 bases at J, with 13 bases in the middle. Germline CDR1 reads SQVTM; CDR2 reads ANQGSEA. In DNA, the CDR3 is TGCAGCGTTCATACGGGGGGCCCTGAAGCTTTCTTT. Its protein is CSVHTGGPEAFF.

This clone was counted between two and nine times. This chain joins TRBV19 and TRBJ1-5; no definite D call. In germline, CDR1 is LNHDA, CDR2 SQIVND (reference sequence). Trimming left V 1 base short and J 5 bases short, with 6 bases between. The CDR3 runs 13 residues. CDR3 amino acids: CASSIGRDQPQHF. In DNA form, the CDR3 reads TGTGCCAGTAGTATAGGGCGGGATCAGCCCCAGCATTTT.

Written as DNA, the CDR3 is TGTGCCAGCAGTTCCTGGGCGGAGGGGAGTAACGAGCAGTACTTC. This translates into CASSSWAEGSNEQYF. The chain couples TRBV6-1 to TRBJ2-7; D is possibly TRBD2 (6 bases). The CDR3 consists of 15 residues. V gave up 5 bases and J gave up 5 bases, with 19 bases separating them. Germline V gives CDR1 MNHNS, CDR2 SASEGT.

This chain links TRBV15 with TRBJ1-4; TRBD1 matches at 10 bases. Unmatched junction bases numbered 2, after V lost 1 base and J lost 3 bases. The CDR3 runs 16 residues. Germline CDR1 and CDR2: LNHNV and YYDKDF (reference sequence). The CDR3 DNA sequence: TGTGCCACCAGCAGAGGGGACAGGGGTCCTAATGAAAAACTGTTTTTT. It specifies CATSRGDRGPNEKLFF. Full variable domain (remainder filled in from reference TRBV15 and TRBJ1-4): DAMVIQNPRYQVTQFGKPVTLSCSQTLNHNVMYWYQQKSSQAPKLLFHYYDKDFNNEADTPDNFQSRRPNTSFCFLDIRSPGLGDTAMYLCATSRGDRGPNEKLFFGSGTQLSVL.

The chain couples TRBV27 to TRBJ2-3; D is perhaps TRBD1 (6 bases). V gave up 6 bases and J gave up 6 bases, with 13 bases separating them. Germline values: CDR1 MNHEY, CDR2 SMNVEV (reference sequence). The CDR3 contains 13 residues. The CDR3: CASSLRGVDTQYF. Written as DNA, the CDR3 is TGTGCCAGCAGCCTCAGGGGTGTCGATACGCAGTATTTT.

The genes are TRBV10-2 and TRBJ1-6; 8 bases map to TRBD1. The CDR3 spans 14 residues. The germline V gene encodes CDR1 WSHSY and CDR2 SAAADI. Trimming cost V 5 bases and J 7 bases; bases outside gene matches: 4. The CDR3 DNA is TGCGCCAGCAGTTTCGACAGGGGAAATTCACCCCTCCACTTT. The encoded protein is CASSFDRGNSPLHF.

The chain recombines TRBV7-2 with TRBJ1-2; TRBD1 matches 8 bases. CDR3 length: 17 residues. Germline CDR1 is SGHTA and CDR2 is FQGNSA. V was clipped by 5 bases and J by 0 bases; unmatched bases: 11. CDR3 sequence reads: CASSPGTGEPANYGYTF. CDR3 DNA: TGTGCCAGCAGCCCTGGGACAGGCGAACCAGCTAACTATGGCTACACCTTC.

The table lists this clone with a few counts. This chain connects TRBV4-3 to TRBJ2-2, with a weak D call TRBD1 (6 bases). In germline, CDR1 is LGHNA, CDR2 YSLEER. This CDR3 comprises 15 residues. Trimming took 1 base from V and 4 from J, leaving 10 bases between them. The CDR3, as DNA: TGCGCCAGCAGCCAAGGGCAGGGGAGCACCGGGGAGCTGTTTTTT. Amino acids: CASSQGQGSTGELFF.

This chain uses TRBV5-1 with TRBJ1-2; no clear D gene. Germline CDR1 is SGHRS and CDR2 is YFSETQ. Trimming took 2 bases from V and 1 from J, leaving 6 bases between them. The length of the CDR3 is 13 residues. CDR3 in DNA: TGCGCCAGCAGCTTAGATAGTAACTATGGCTACACCTTC. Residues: CASSLDSNYGYTF.

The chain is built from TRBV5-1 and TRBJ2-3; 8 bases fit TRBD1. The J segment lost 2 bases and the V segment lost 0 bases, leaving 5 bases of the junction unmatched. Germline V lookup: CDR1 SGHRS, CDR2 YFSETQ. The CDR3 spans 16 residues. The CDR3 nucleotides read TGCGCCAGCAGCTTGGCCATTCAGGGGGCCACAGATACGCAGTATTTT. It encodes CASSLAIQGATDTQYF.

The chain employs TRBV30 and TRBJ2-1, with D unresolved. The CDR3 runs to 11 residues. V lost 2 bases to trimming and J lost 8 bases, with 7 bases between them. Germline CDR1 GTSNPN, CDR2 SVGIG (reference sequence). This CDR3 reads CAWSQAYEQFF. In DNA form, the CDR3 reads TGTGCCTGGAGTCAAGCATATGAGCAGTTCTTC.

CDR3 coding DNA: TGTGCCAGCAGTGTTTCCGGGGAGTCGTTTTCGGGCTACACCTTC. Translation: CASSVSGESFSGYTF. The chain joins TRBV2 to TRBJ1-2, with unresolved D. Germline CDR1 reads SNHLY; CDR2 reads FYNNEI. This CDR3 is built from 15 residues. V was pared by 4 bases and J by 8 bases, with 20 bases between.

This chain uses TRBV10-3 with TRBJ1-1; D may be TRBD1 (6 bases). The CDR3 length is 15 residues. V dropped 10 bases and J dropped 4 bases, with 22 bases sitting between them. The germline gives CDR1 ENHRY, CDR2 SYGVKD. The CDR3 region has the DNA TGTGCCACCTGGACGGGATACAGGGATGGCACTGAAGCTTTCTTT. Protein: CATWTGYRDGTEAFF.

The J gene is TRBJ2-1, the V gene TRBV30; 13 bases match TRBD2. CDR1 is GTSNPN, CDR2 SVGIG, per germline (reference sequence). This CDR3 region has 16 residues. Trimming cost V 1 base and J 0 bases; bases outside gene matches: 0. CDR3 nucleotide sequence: TGTGCCTGGAGTGGACTAGCGGGAGGCTCCTACAATGAGCAGTTCTTC. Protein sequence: CAWSGLAGGSYNEQFF.

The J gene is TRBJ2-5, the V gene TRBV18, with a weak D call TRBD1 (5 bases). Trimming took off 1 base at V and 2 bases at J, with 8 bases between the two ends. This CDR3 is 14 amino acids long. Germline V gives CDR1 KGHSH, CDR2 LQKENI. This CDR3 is CASSPRQSQETQYF. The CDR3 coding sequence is TGTGCCAGCTCACCACGACAGAGTCAAGAGACCCAGTACTTC.

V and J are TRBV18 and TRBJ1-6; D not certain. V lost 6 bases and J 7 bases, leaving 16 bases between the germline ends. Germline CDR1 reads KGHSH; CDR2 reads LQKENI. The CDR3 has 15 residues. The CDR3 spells CASSFTEIKNSPLHF. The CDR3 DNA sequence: TGTGCCAGCTCCTTTACAGAGATAAAGAATTCACCCCTCCACTTT.